This TCR beta chain comes out of a study of cytomegalovirus exposure and HLA in healthy donors. V shed 6 bases and J 5 bases; nucleotides not matched to a gene: 3. The germline V gene has CDR1 SGHVS and CDR2 FNYEAQ. This CDR3 is 14 amino acids long. 60 Vbeta and 13 Jbeta primers were used in PCR. Assay: immunoSEQ multiplex PCR; the TCRdb copy retains only in-frame clones and omits some. The data show about 130,000 clones, with 65% to 75% seen just once and under 5% held by the top ten. The receptor comes from a man aged 40-49 years in good health and CMV-seropositive. The chain is built from TRBV7-6 and TRBJ2-1; 11 nucleotides match TRBD2. Sequencing was performed on PBMCs. The chain's CDR3 is CASSRLAGHNEQFF. CDR3 nucleotide sequence: TGTGCCAGCAGTAGACTAGCGGGACACAATGAGCAGTTCTTC.